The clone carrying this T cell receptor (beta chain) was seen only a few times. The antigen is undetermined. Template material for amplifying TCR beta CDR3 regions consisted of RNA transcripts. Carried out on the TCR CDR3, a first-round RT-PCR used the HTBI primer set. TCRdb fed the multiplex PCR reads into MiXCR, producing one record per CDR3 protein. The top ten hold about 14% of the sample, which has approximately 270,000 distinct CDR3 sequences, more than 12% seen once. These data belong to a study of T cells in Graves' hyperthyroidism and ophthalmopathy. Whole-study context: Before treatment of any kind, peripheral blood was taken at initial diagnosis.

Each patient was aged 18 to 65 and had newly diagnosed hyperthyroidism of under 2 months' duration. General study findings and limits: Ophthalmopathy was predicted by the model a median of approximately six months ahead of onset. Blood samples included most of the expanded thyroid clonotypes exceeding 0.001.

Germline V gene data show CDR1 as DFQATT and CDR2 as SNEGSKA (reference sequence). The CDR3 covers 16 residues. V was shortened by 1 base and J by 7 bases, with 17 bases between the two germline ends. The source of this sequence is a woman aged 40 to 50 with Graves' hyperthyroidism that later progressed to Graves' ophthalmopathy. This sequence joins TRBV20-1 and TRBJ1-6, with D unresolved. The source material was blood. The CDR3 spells CSARAPLGRSNSPLHF. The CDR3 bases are TGCAGTGCTAGAGCTCCTCTCGGCAGATCCAATTCACCCCTCCACTTT.